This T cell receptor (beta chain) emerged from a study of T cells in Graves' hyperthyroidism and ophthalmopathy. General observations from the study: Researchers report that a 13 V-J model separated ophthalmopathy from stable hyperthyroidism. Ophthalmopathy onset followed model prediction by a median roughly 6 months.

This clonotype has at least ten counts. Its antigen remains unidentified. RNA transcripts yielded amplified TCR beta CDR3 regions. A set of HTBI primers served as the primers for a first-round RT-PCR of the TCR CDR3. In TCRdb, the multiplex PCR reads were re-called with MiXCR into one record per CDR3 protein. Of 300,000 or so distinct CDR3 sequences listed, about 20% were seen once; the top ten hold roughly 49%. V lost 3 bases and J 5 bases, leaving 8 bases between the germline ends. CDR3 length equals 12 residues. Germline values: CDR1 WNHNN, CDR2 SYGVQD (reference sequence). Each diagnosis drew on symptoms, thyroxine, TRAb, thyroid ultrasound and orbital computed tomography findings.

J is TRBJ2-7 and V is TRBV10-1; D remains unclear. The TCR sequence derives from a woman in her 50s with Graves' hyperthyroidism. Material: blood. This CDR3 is CASSDDFDEQYF. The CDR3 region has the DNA TGCGCCAGCAGTGACGATTTCGACGAGCAGTACTTC.